This record concerns one T cell receptor beta chain sequence. There are 14 residues in the CDR3. Clones were read by immunoSEQ multiplex PCR, and TCRdb kept only the in-frame ones, dropping some. Of approximately 440,000 clones in the sample, approximately 88% were seen once. The data are from a study of blood T cell repertoires in COVID-19. This sequence joins TRBV21-1 and TRBJ1-2; the table's D call of TRBD1 was not tested on the DNA. TRBV21-1 represents a pseudogene. Sequencing used peripheral blood. This clonotype was obtained from a woman aged 50 to 65 with COVID-19, enrolled during active disease. The CDR3 reads CASIKDRGSYGYTF. The CDR3 DNA sequence: TGTGCCAGCATCAAGGACAGGGGAAGCTATGGCTACACCTTC.